The next 18 T cell receptor beta chains were all read from a single sample in a study of blood T cells in healthy people across ages. Combining a sample-barcoded 5' primer with a J-beta primer mix, a second PCR ran for roughly 7 to 11 cycles. TCRdb independently ran MiXCR on the 5' RACE reads; one entry per CDR3 protein. The sample comprises about 570,000 distinct CDR3 sequences, approximately 25% of which are singletons, and roughly 18% rests with the top ten. The source material was blood. These receptors all come from a woman in her 70s in good health.

This clonotype was detected only a few times. J is TRBJ2-1 and V is TRBV12-3 or TRBV12-4; the match to TRBD2 covers 8 bases. J gave up 8 bases and V 2 bases, and 8 bases lay outside the gene matches. The CDR3 consists of 15 residues. CDR3 sequence: CASSLKRGTVDEQFF. The CDR3, as DNA: TGTGCCAGCAGTTTAAAGCGGGGGACGGTGGATGAGCAGTTCTTC.

This clonotype came up a few times. V gene TRBV6-5 combines with J gene TRBJ1-1; D may be TRBD1 (5 bases). Trimming took 4 bases from V and 7 from J, leaving 10 bases between them. Germline V gives CDR1 MNHEY, CDR2 SVGAGI. CDR3 length: 12 amino acids. The CDR3 DNA follows: TGTGCCAGCAGTTTCCGGGGGGGTGAAGCTTTCTTT. Protein product: CASSFRGGEAFF.

This clonotype turned up a few times. The junction and the germline gene differ at one end; a read error may be behind it. The rearrangement links TRBV11-3 to TRBJ2-1; 11 nucleotides match TRBD2. The better agreement between TRBJ2-7 and the DNA end casts doubt on the J call. This CDR3 is 16 amino acids long. Germline CDR1 and CDR2: SGHNT and YENEEA. The CDR3 sequence: CAGSSNRLAGSREQYF. The CDR3 bases are TGTGCCGGCAGCTCAAACAGACTAGCGGGGTCTCGCGAGCAGTACTTC.

The CDR3 DNA reads as TGCAGTGCTACGGGGGAGGGCCCAGATACGCAGTATTTT. Its protein product is CSATGEGPDTQYF. This chain connects TRBV20-1 to TRBJ2-3; TRBD2 matches 7 bases. Per germline, CDR1 DFQATT and CDR2 SNEGSKA (reference sequence). The CDR3 length is 13 residues. The V segment lost 4 bases and the J segment 4 bases; nucleotides outside the gene matches: 5.

This clonotype was picked up a small number of times. CDR3 bases: TGTGCCAGCAGCCGGGGGCAGGGAAACATTCAGTACTTC. Its translation is CASSRGQGNIQYF. This chain links TRBV7-2 with TRBJ2-4; D possibly matches TRBD1 or TRBD2 (6 bases each). V was shortened by 5 bases and J by 6 bases, with 11 bases between the two germline ends. The CDR3 is 13 amino acids. Germline V gives CDR1 SGHTA, CDR2 FQGNSA.

The chain carries TRBV6-2 or TRBV6-3 and TRBJ1-1; tentatively, D is TRBD1 (6 bases). This CDR3 spans 12 amino acids. CDR1 MNHEY and CDR2 SVGEGT come from the germline V gene. V was pared by 11 bases and J by 3 bases, with 13 bases between. The CDR3 bases are TGTGCCTCGCAAGGACAGCACACTGAAGCTTTCTTT. Translated: CASQGQHTEAFF.

The chain combines TRBV29-1 with TRBJ1-2; 7 bases are shared with TRBD1. This CDR3 has 12 residues. V was clipped by 4 bases and J by 5 bases; unmatched bases: 4. The germline V gene encodes CDR1 SQVTM and CDR2 ANQGSEA. The chain's CDR3 is CSVARDSYGYTF. The DNA for the CDR3 is TGCAGCGTTGCCCGGGACAGTTATGGCTACACCTTC. Drawing the rest from reference TRBV29-1 and TRBJ1-2, the complete variable domain is SAVISQKPSRDICQRGTSLTIQCQVDSQVTMMFWYRQQPGQSLTLIATANQGSEATYESGFVIDKFPISRPNLTFSTLTVSNMSPEDSSIYLCSVARDSYGYTFGSGTRLTVV.

This clonotype was recorded a few times. The V and J genes are TRBV12-3 or TRBV12-4 and TRBJ2-2; 7 nucleotides agree with TRBD1. With 6 bases clipped from V and 0 bases from J, the junction kept 7 bases outside the gene matches. The CDR3 consists of 16 residues. The CDR3 nucleotides are TGTGCCAGCAGCCTACAGGGGAGTACGAACACCGGGGAGCTGTTTTTT. Translating it yields CASSLQGSTNTGELFF.

V usage is TRBV7-2 and J usage is TRBJ1-1; D ambiguous. Trimming cost V 0 bases and J 2 bases, with 7 bases left between them. Germline V CDR1 and CDR2: SGHTA, FQGNSA. The CDR3 runs 14 residues. CDR3 nucleotides: TGTGCCAGCAGCTTAGCGAGGATTAACACTGAAGCTTTCTTT. This codes for CASSLARINTEAFF.

This clonotype appeared a few times. The J gene is TRBJ2-2, the V gene TRBV18; tentatively, D is TRBD2 (5 bases). The CDR3 totals 15 residues. V was shortened by 5 bases and J by 5 bases, with 15 bases between the two germline ends. Looked up from germline, CDR1 is KGHSH and CDR2 is LQKENI. This chain's CDR3 is CASSDYIGGTGELFF. CDR3 nucleotide sequence: TGTGCCAGCTCAGACTACATCGGTGGGACCGGGGAGCTGTTTTTT. Filled out from reference TRBV18 and TRBJ2-2, the complete variable domain reads NAGVMQNPRHLVRRRGQEARLRCSPMKGHSHVYWYRQLPEEGLKFMVYLQKENIIDESGMPKERFSAEFPKEGPSILRIQQVVRGDSAAYFCASSDYIGGTGELFFGEGSRLTVL.

The chain is built from TRBV7-2 and TRBJ2-3, with TRBD2 as a possible D gene (6 bases). Germline V CDR1 and CDR2: SGHTA, FQGNSA. This CDR3 comprises 14 residues. Trimming took off 5 bases at V and 6 bases at J, with 15 bases between the two ends. CDR3 bases: TGTGCCAGCAGCGCCGGACTATTTCCGGATACGCAGTATTTT. Translation gives CASSAGLFPDTQYF.

The chain is built from TRBV29-1 and TRBJ2-1, with 7 bases identical to TRBD1. Germline loops: CDR1 SQVTM, CDR2 ANQGSEA. The CDR3 contains 13 residues. V trimming: 5 bases; J trimming: 0 bases; junction bases outside the gene matches: 1. This chain's CDR3 is CSVRDSSYNEQFF. The CDR3 region has the DNA TGCAGCGTTCGGGACAGCTCCTACAATGAGCAGTTCTTC.

This clonotype was detected a few times. The chain is built from TRBV12-3 or TRBV12-4 and TRBJ1-3, with D perhaps matching TRBD1 (6 bases). CDR3 length equals 14 residues. V lost 5 bases and J 1 base, leaving 9 bases between the germline ends. This chain's CDR3 is CASSRQVSGNTIYF. As DNA, the CDR3 is TGTGCCAGCAGTCGACAGGTTTCTGGAAACACCATATATTTT.

The rearrangement joins TRBV7-2 to TRBJ2-5, with 7 bases fitting TRBD2. Germline CDR1 and CDR2: SGHTA and FQGNSA. The CDR3 covers 16 residues. V shed 1 base, J shed 4 bases, and the junction held 9 bases outside the gene matches. CDR3 sequence: CASSLEAAGEGETQYF. Here the CDR3 DNA reads TGTGCCAGCAGCTTAGAAGCGGCGGGAGAGGGAGAGACCCAGTACTTC.

The chain employs TRBV5-1 and TRBJ2-4; D is possibly TRBD1 (5 bases). The CDR3 is 15 residues long. CDR1 SGHRS and CDR2 YFSETQ come from the germline V gene. Trimming cost V 1 base and J 5 bases, with 13 bases left between them. The CDR3 nucleotides are TGCGCCAGCAGCTTGCGGCCGCAGGGCGAAAACATTCAGTACTTC. Amino acid sequence: CASSLRPQGENIQYF.

This clonotype was seen a few times. V usage is TRBV5-1 and J usage is TRBJ1-5; a possible D gene is TRBD1 (6 bases). Trimming cost V 3 bases and J 7 bases, with 14 bases left between them. Germline V gives CDR1 SGHRS, CDR2 YFSETQ. The CDR3 extends over 14 amino acids. CDR3 coding DNA: TGCGCCAGCAGCTCGGCAGGGGATGGGCAGCCCCAGCATTTT. It codes for CASSSAGDGQPQHF.

The chain joins TRBV24-1 to TRBJ1-5, with a weak D call TRBD1 (5 bases). CDR3 size: 14 residues. Germline CDR1 reads KGHDR; CDR2 reads SFDVKD. Trimming cost V 1 base and J 6 bases, with 9 bases left between them. CDR3 amino acids: CATSDFRTTQPQHF. The CDR3 DNA follows: TGTGCCACCAGTGATTTTAGGACAACTCAGCCCCAGCATTTT.

This clonotype has only a few counts. The rearrangement uses TRBV4-3 and TRBJ1-3; unclear D gene. Germline V gene sequence: CDR1 LGHNA, CDR2 YSLEER. This CDR3 is built from 14 residues. V was shortened by 4 bases and J by 9 bases, with 16 bases between the two germline ends. CDR3 in DNA: TGCGCCAGCAGCCCCCGATTTCGAGTTGGCACCATATATTTT. Translation: CASSPRFRVGTIYF.